Listed below are T cell receptor beta chains from one sample, sequenced in a study of blood T cell repertoires in COVID-19. Clones were read by immunoSEQ multiplex PCR, and TCRdb kept only the in-frame ones, dropping some. The sample includes approximately 220,000 clones, about 85% of them seen just once. Sequenced: peripheral blood. Receptor source: a man in his forties or fifties who had recovered from COVID-19. Both conserved end residues are part of each CDR3. A D gene is named only where the DNA matches it firmly. Rows may omit the clone size; those that give it use once, few, many or a size class.

V: TRBV2
J: TRBJ1-4
size: -
D: TRBD1
CDR3: CASSLQGTNEKLFF
DNA: TGTGCCAGCAGTTTACAGGGGACTAATGAAAAACTGTTTTTT

V: TRBV15
J: TRBJ2-1
size: -
D: TRBD2
CDR3: CATSALRLAGGQEQFF
DNA: TGTGCCACCAGCGCACTTAGACTAGCGGGAGGGCAGGAGCAGTTCTTC

V: TRBV19
J: TRBJ2-4
size: few
D: -
CDR3: CASSRGERGNIQYF
DNA: TGTGCCAGTAGTAGAGGGGAGAGGGGGAACATTCAGTACTTC

V: TRBV2
J: TRBJ2-7
size: once
D: TRBD2
CDR3: CASIWTSENYEQYF
DNA: TGTGCCAGCATTTGGACTAGCGAAAACTACGAGCAGTACTTC

V: TRBV27
J: TRBJ2-5
size: few
D: TRBD2
CDR3: CASRAGEAETQYF
DNA: TGTGCCAGCAGAGCGGGAGAGGCAGAGACCCAGTACTTC

V: TRBV28
J: TRBJ2-3
size: -
D: TRBD1
CDR3: CASSLGGQGIDTQYF
DNA: TGTGCCAGCAGTTTAGGGGGACAGGGAATAGATACGCAGTATTTT

V: TRBV7-2
J: TRBJ2-5
size: -
D: -
CDR3: CASRRGIQETQYF
DNA: TGTGCCAGCCGAAGGGGGATTCAAGAGACCCAGTACTTC

V: TRBV5-4
J: TRBJ2-5
size: -
D: TRBD2
CDR3: CASSLAGLAGRETQYF
DNA: TGTGCCAGCAGCTTGGCGGGACTAGCGGGAAGAGAGACCCAGTACTTC

V: TRBV18
J: TRBJ2-1
size: -
D: -
CDR3: CASSPRDRSGAYNEQFF
DNA: TGTGCCAGCTCACCCCGAGACAGGTCAGGGGCTTACAATGAGCAGTTCTTC

V: TRBV7-9
J: TRBJ2-5
size: -
D: TRBD1
CDR3: CASSLPGQGGTQYF
DNA: TGTGCCAGCAGCCTTCCGGGACAGGGAGGGACCCAGTACTTC

V: TRBV15
J: TRBJ2-7
size: -
D: -
CDR3: CATSRDKAGSSGEQYF
DNA: TGTGCCACCAGCAGAGATAAGGCGGGTTCGTCGGGGGAGCAGTACTTC

V: TRBV3-1/TRBV3-2
J: TRBJ1-5
size: -
D: TRBD1
CDR3: CASSRGTGEVQPQHF
DNA: TGTGCCAGCAGCCGGGGGACAGGGGAGGTTCAGCCCCAGCATTTT

V: TRBV28
J: TRBJ2-6
size: -
D: -
CDR3: CASSSTGNGKPGGANVLTF
DNA: TGTGCCAGCAGTTCTACAGGGAACGGGAAACCGGGTGGGGCCAACGTCCTGACTTTC

V: TRBV28
J: TRBJ1-4
size: -
D: -
CDR3: CASSLPTGTRRDEKLFF
DNA: TGTGCCAGCAGTTTACCTACCGGGACAAGGCGGGATGAAAAACTGTTTTTT

V: TRBV7-2
J: TRBJ1-1
size: few
D: -
CDR3: CASRPTGNTEAFF
DNA: TGTGCCAGCAGACCAACAGGGAACACTGAAGCTTTCTTT

V: TRBV3-1/TRBV3-2
J: TRBJ2-1
size: -
D: -
CDR3: CASSVRLGTDNEQFF
DNA: TGTGCCAGCAGCGTCCGACTAGGGACGGACAATGAGCAGTTCTTC

V: TRBV11-2
J: TRBJ1-1
size: -
D: -
CDR3: CASSLSGEAFF
DNA: TGTGCCAGCAGCTTATCGGGTGAAGCTTTCTTT

V: TRBV9
J: TRBJ2-3
size: once
D: TRBD2
CDR3: CASSLTSGPPPGPTDTQYF
DNA: TGTGCCAGCAGTTTAACTAGCGGGCCACCCCCAGGCCCCACAGATACGCAGTATTTT

V: TRBV6-5
J: TRBJ1-1
size: -
D: -
CDR3: CASSSFTGKNTEAFF
DNA: TGTGCCAGCAGTTCGTTTACAGGGAAGAACACTGAAGCTTTCTTT

V: TRBV6-5
J: TRBJ2-7
size: -
D: TRBD1
CDR3: CASSADRAYEQYF
DNA: TGTGCCAGCAGCGCTGACAGGGCCTACGAGCAGTACTTC

V: TRBV19
J: TRBJ2-5
size: -
D: -
CDR3: CASSAWRGLQETQYF
DNA: TGTGCCAGTAGCGCATGGCGGGGACTCCAAGAGACCCAGTACTTC

V: TRBV27
J: TRBJ2-7
size: -
D: TRBD2
CDR3: CASSLYSGKSYEQYF
DNA: TGTGCCAGCAGTTTATATAGCGGGAAGTCCTACGAGCAGTACTTC

V: TRBV2
J: TRBJ1-2
size: -
D: -
CDR3: CASRANTGYTF
DNA: TGTGCCAGCAGAGCCAATACCGGCTACACCTTC

V: TRBV30
J: TRBJ2-6
size: once
D: TRBD2
CDR3: CAWSGGGYISGANVLTF
DNA: TGTGCCTGGAGTGGGGGGGGATATATCTCTGGGGCCAACGTCCTGACTTTC

V: TRBV27
J: TRBJ2-2
size: -
D: TRBD2
CDR3: CASSRTPPTSIARDTGELFF
DNA: TGTGCCAGCAGCCGGACTCCACCGACTAGCATCGCTAGGGATACCGGGGAGCTGTTTTTT

V: TRBV28
J: TRBJ1-1
size: -
D: -
CDR3: CASSLWGASPEAFF
DNA: TGTGCCAGCAGTTTATGGGGGGCGTCCCCTGAAGCTTTCTTT

V: TRBV2
J: TRBJ2-5
size: -
D: TRBD1
CDR3: CASSAGTGKAGETQYF
DNA: TGTGCCAGCAGTGCCGGGACAGGGAAGGCGGGAGAGACCCAGTACTTC

V: TRBV7-2
J: TRBJ2-7
size: -
D: TRBD2
CDR3: CASSPRTSGTYEQYF
DNA: TGTGCCAGCAGCCCTCGGACTAGCGGGACATACGAGCAGTACTTC

V: TRBV11-2
J: TRBJ2-2
size: once
D: -
CDR3: CASSLDAASNTGELFF
DNA: TGTGCCAGCAGCTTAGACGCGGCGTCGAACACCGGGGAGCTGTTTTTT

V: TRBV7-9
J: TRBJ2-2
size: -
D: TRBD2
CDR3: CASSDSGRNTGELFF
DNA: TGTGCCAGCAGCGATAGCGGGAGGAACACCGGGGAGCTGTTTTTT

V: TRBV2
J: TRBJ2-5
size: -
D: TRBD1
CDR3: CASSPDRGQVETQYF
DNA: TGTGCCAGCAGTCCTGACAGGGGTCAGGTTGAGACCCAGTACTTC

V: TRBV27
J: TRBJ1-6
size: -
D: -
CDR3: CASRPNKPQSSYNSPLHF
DNA: TGTGCCAGCAGACCAAACAAGCCACAGAGCTCCTATAATTCACCCCTCCACTTT

V: TRBV4-2
J: TRBJ1-1
size: -
D: TRBD1
CDR3: CASSVPGTGDTEAFF
DNA: TGTGCCAGCAGCGTTCCCGGGACAGGGGACACTGAAGCTTTCTTT

V: TRBV2
J: TRBJ2-6
size: -
D: -
CDR3: CASSEEASGANVLTF
DNA: TGTGCCAGCAGTGAAGAAGCCTCTGGGGCCAACGTCCTGACTTTC

V: TRBV11-2
J: TRBJ2-3
size: -
D: -
CDR3: CASTFLGLRTDTQYF
DNA: TGTGCCAGCACCTTCCTTGGACTAAGAACAGATACGCAGTATTTT

V: TRBV4-1
J: TRBJ2-3
size: -
D: -
CDR3: CASSQRQVSSTGTQYF
DNA: TGCGCCAGCAGCCAAAGACAGGTATCTAGCACAGGTACGCAGTATTTT

V: TRBV24-1
J: TRBJ2-1
size: -
D: -
CDR3: CATSDSLTGAYNEQFF
DNA: TGTGCCACCAGTGATTCCTTGACAGGAGCCTACAATGAGCAGTTCTTC

V: TRBV3-1/TRBV3-2
J: TRBJ2-3
size: -
D: -
CDR3: CASQRGSTDTQYF
DNA: TGTGCCAGCCAACGGGGGAGCACAGATACGCAGTATTTT